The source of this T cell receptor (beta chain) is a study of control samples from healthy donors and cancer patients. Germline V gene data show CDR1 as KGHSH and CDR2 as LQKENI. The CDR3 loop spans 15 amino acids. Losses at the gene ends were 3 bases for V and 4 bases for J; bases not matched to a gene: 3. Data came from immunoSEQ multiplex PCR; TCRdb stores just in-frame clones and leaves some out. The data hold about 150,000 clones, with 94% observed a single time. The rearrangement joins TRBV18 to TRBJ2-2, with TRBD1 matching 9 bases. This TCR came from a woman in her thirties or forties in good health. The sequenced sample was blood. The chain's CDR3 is CASSPRQGGTGELFF. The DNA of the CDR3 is TGTGCCAGCTCACCGAGACAGGGGGGCACCGGGGAGCTGTTTTTT.